These T cell receptor beta chains were read from a single sample in a study of molecular identifiers for immune sequencing clone quantification. MiXCR was run by TCRdb on the PCR reads, yielding one entry per CDR3 protein. The repertoire has about 640,000 distinct CDR3 sequences, 15% to 20% of them found once; the top ten carry roughly 0.9%. Sequenced: naive CD8+ T cells from blood, with Jurkat cell RNA spiked in. Source of these receptors: a human donor in good health. Some libraries in this study had Jurkat cell RNA spiked in. Each CDR3 is given with its conserved first and last residue. Each record gives: D gene, clone size, J gene, V gene, CDR3 protein, CDR3 DNA. D genes are given only for firm matches. Expanded clones are given a class, and other clones once, few, many or no size at all.

.,many,TRBJ1-1,TRBV30,CAWSPTDWVTFF,TGTGCCTGGAGTCCTACGGACTGGGTAACTTTCTTT
TRBD2,many,TRBJ2-3,TRBV7-9,CASSLSPSGGRPYTDTQYF,TGTGCCAGCAGCTTAAGTCCTAGCGGGGGGCGTCCTTACACAGATACGCAGTATTTT
.,.,TRBJ2-2,TRBV19,CASSTPIYRNTGELFF,TGTGCCAGTAGTACCCCGATTTACAGAAACACCGGGGAGCTGTTTTTT
.,many,TRBJ1-2,TRBV6-1,CAAFRVGGIYGYTF,TGTGCCGCTTTCCGAGTGGGCGGAATCTATGGCTACACCTTC
.,.,TRBJ2-7,TRBV7-9,CASSSPGIFYEQYF,TGTGCCAGCAGCTCTCCCGGGATCTTCTACGAGCAGTACTTC
.,many,TRBJ1-1,TRBV30,CAWSERGGDEAFF,TGTGCCTGGAGCGAGCGGGGGGGAGATGAAGCTTTCTTT
.,.,TRBJ2-3,TRBV27,CASSLTVSLGSEYSTDTQYF,TGTGCCAGCAGTTTAACAGTTTCCCTAGGTTCGGAATATAGCACAGATACGCAGTATTTT
TRBD2,.,TRBJ2-3,TRBV5-4,CASSLWRGGVGTDTQYF,TGTGCCAGCAGCCTCTGGCGGGGGGGCGTAGGGACAGATACGCAGTATTTT
.,few,TRBJ2-7,TRBV10-3,CAIRGLLLEQYF,TGTGCCATCAGAGGACTATTGTTAGAGCAGTACTTC
.,many,TRBJ1-1,TRBV9,CASSVRQQNTEAFF,TGTGCCAGCAGCGTTCGGCAGCAGAACACTGAAGCTTTCTTT
.,many,TRBJ2-2,TRBV4-3,CASSQEYNTGELFF,TGCGCCAGCAGCCAAGAATACAACACCGGGGAGCTGTTTTTT
.,few,TRBJ2-7,TRBV27,CASSGQGNFYEQYF,TGTGCCAGCAGTGGGCAGGGTAATTTCTACGAGCAGTACTTC
TRBD2,many,TRBJ2-3,TRBV5-6,CASSLGSGRAVDTQYF,TGTGCCAGCAGCTTGGGTAGCGGGAGGGCCGTAGATACGCAGTATTTT
TRBD1,few,TRBJ2-3,TRBV7-6,CASSAGQASTDTQYF,TGTGCCAGCAGCGCAGGACAGGCTAGCACAGATACGCAGTATTTT
.,many,TRBJ2-7,TRBV3-1,CASSQELLGTEQYF,TGTGCCAGCAGCCAAGAGTTGTTGGGGACCGAGCAGTACTTC
.,many,TRBJ2-2,TRBV7-4,CASSSAQGAGELFF,TGTGCCAGCAGCTCAGCCCAAGGGGCCGGGGAGCTGTTTTTT
.,many,TRBJ2-3,TRBV7-9,CASSLTREFPDTQYF,TGTGCCAGCAGCTTGACTCGGGAGTTCCCAGATACGCAGTATTTT
.,.,TRBJ2-3,TRBV27,CASGPYPLTDTQCF,TGTGCCAGCGGACCCTATCCCCTCACAGATACGCAGTGTTTT
.,many,TRBJ1-1,TRBV27,CASRNRVNTEAFF,TGTGCCAGCAGGAACAGGGTGAACACTGAAGCTTTCTTT
.,many,TRBJ2-2,TRBV21-1,CASSKARRRTSNTGELFF,TGTGCCAGCAGCAAAGCGCGACGGAGAACTTCGAACACCGGGGAGCTGTTTTTT
.,few,TRBJ2-7,TRBV14,CASSQTTYEQYF,TGTGCCAGCAGCCAAACCACCTACGAGCAGTACTTC
.,many,TRBJ1-6,TRBV12-3/TRBV12-4,CASGPGTSLHF,TGTGCCAGCGGTCCCGGGACATCCCTCCACTTT
.,.,TRBJ1-5,TRBV6-6,CASGRGTYSDNHPQHF,TGTGCCAGCGGAAGAGGGACTTACAGCGACAATCATCCCCAGCATTTT
.,.,TRBJ2-3,TRBV3-1,CASSQISGLRGTDTQYF,TGTGCCAGCAGCCAAATTTCGGGACTTCGGGGCACAGATACGCAGTATTTT
.,few,TRBJ1-1,TRBV6-6,CASSSGLEGTEAFF,TGTGCCAGCAGTTCCGGCCTTGAAGGCACTGAAGCTTTCTTT
.,few,TRBJ2-5,TRBV9,CASSVGGEAEETQYF,TGTGCCAGCAGCGTAGGGGGAGAGGCAGAAGAGACCCAGTACTTC
TRBD2,many,TRBJ2-1,TRBV12-3/TRBV12-4,CASSPARTSGAAYNEQFF,TGTGCCAGCAGTCCTGCAAGGACTAGCGGGGCTGCCTACAATGAGCAGTTCTTC
TRBD1,.,TRBJ2-4,TRBV4-3,CASGQDGQGSAKNIQYF,TGCGCCAGCGGCCAAGATGGACAGGGTTCAGCCAAAAACATTCAGTACTTC
.,many,TRBJ1-1,TRBV5-1,CASSLVGSNTEAFF,TGCGCCAGCAGCTTGGTGGGGTCAAACACTGAAGCTTTCTTT
.,many,TRBJ2-1,TRBV19,CASSMGLANEQFF,TGTGCCAGTAGTATGGGGCTAGCCAATGAGCAGTTCTTC
.,many,TRBJ2-2,TRBV29-1,CSVVAGHHTGELFF,TGCAGCGTTGTCGCGGGACATCACACCGGGGAGCTGTTTTTT
.,few,TRBJ2-3,TRBV11-2,CASSLWGRGTDTQYF,TGTGCCAGCAGCTTGTGGGGGAGGGGGACAGATACGCAGTATTTT
.,many,TRBJ2-4,TRBV11-2,CASSLRTDGNIQYF,TGTGCCAGCAGCTTACGGACTGACGGAAACATTCAGTACTTC
.,many,TRBJ1-3,TRBV12-3/TRBV12-4,CASSPRLWGNTIYF,TGTGCCAGCAGTCCTAGGCTTTGGGGAAACACCATATATTTT
.,many,TRBJ2-2,TRBV19,CASSGSTGELFF,TGTGCCAGTAGCGGGAGCACCGGGGAGCTGTTTTTT
TRBD1,many,TRBJ2-5,TRBV7-6,CASSSWGQGGQETQYF,TGTGCCAGCAGCTCCTGGGGACAGGGAGGCCAAGAGACCCAGTACTTC
TRBD2,.,TRBJ2-1,TRBV19,CASALSGSSYNEQFF,TGTGCCAGTGCCCTTAGCGGGAGTTCGTACAATGAGCAGTTCTTC
TRBD2,few,TRBJ2-3,TRBV7-9,CASSLSFSAGGITDTQYF,TGTGCCAGCAGCTTAAGTTTTTCGGCGGGGGGTATCACAGATACGCAGTATTTT
.,many,TRBJ1-6,TRBV12-3/TRBV12-4,CASSPQNSPLHF,TGTGCCAGCAGTCCTCAGAATTCACCCCTCCACTTT
.,many,TRBJ1-1,TRBV5-1,CASSLLKGGNTEAFF,TGCGCCAGCAGCTTGCTTAAGGGGGGCAACACTGAAGCTTTCTTT
.,.,TRBJ2-7,TRBV19,CASSPSTGAGSYEQYF,TGTGCCAGTAGTCCCTCGACAGGCGCCGGATCCTACGAGCAGTACTTC
.,many,TRBJ2-5,TRBV7-9,CASSYPRTAETQYF,TGTGCCAGCAGCTACCCACGGACGGCAGAGACCCAGTACTTC
.,.,TRBJ2-1,TRBV14,CASSLQDGAYNEQFF,TGTGCCAGCAGCCTCCAGGACGGGGCCTACAATGAGCAGTTCTTC
TRBD1,many,TRBJ1-6,TRBV7-2,CASSLGTGSSPLHF,TGTGCCAGCAGCTTGGGGACAGGGTCCTCACCCCTCCACTTT
.,.,TRBJ2-3,TRBV9,CASSPNRGTIWSTQYF,TGTGCCAGCAGCCCAAATCGGGGGACGATTTGGAGTACGCAGTATTTT
TRBD2,few,TRBJ2-6,TRBV15,CATSRANRGGPSGANVLTF,TGTGCCACCAGCAGAGCTAACCGGGGGGGGCCCTCTGGGGCCAACGTCCTGACTTTC
.,many,TRBJ2-6,TRBV5-5,CASSLVASGANVLTF,TGTGCCAGCAGCTTGGTCGCCTCTGGGGCCAACGTCCTGACTTTC
TRBD2,many,TRBJ2-2,TRBV7-9,CASSRTSDNTGELFF,TGTGCCAGCAGCCGGACTAGCGATAACACCGGGGAGCTGTTTTTT
.,.,TRBJ1-2,TRBV4-3,CASSQDIDKFYGYTF,TGCGCCAGCAGCCAAGATATTGACAAGTTCTATGGCTACACCTTC
TRBD2,many,TRBJ2-2,TRBV29-1,CSVVAGGFTGELFF,TGCAGCGTTGTAGCGGGAGGATTCACCGGGGAGCTGTTTTTT
TRBD2,many,TRBJ2-3,TRBV4-1,CASSQEMGLAIDPDTQYF,TGCGCCAGCAGCCAAGAGATGGGACTAGCGATAGACCCAGATACGCAGTATTTT
.,many,TRBJ1-1,TRBV30,CAWSTTGNTEAFF,TGTGCCTGGAGCACAACAGGGAACACTGAAGCTTTCTTT
TRBD2,many,TRBJ2-3,TRBV15,CATSRVPPLTSGRPDTQYF,TGTGCCACCAGCAGAGTTCCCCCTCTCACTAGCGGGAGACCAGATACGCAGTATTTT
.,few,TRBJ2-7,TRBV6-5,CASSYRTPGRLSYEQYF,TGTGCCAGCAGTTACCGGACGCCGGGGAGGTTGTCCTACGAGCAGTACTTC
.,many,TRBJ2-5,TRBV4-1,CASSQEGGLPQETQYF,TGCGCCAGCAGCCAAGAAGGCGGCCTGCCGCAAGAGACCCAGTACTTC
.,once,TRBJ2-7,TRBV7-9,CASSLGQSSYKQYF,TGTGCCAGCAGCTTAGGTCAAAGCTCCTACAAGCAGTACTTC
TRBD1,few,TRBJ1-4,TRBV30,CAWSVLLDRNEELFF,TGTGCCTGGAGTGTACTGTTGGACAGGAATGAAGAACTGTTTTTT
.,few,TRBJ1-6,TRBV19,CASRPGRGNSPLHF,TGTGCCAGTAGGCCGGGGAGAGGCAATTCACCCCTCCACTTT
.,few,TRBJ1-1,TRBV19,CASTLSQGPNTEAFF,TGTGCCAGTACCCTATCCCAGGGCCCGAACACTGAAGCTTTCTTT
.,.,TRBJ2-7,TRBV7-2,CASSFWAGPYEQCF,TGTGCCAGCAGCTTCTGGGCAGGACCCTACGAGCAGTGCTTC